Following are 30 T cell receptor beta chains from one sample sequenced in a study of T cells in Graves' hyperthyroidism and ophthalmopathy (dated by TCRdb to the late 2010s). The library was built by means of multiplex PCR. The sequencer listed for this sample is Illumina HiSeq 2000. The TCR beta CDR3 regions were amplified from RNA transcripts. The first round of RT-PCR for the TCR CDR3 was performed with the HTBI primer set and the Qiagen OneStep RT-PCR kit. TCRdb reanalyzed the raw reads on its own, using fastp at Q25 for trimming and MiXCR for clone calling, and kept in-frame beta chains. Rows matching on CDR3 protein sequence are summarized as one entry with the most common DNA and genes. Here the sample has over 700,000 distinct CDR3 sequences; over 15% occur a single time. The ten largest make up approximately 15% of the sample. Sequenced: blood. The source is a woman between 45 and 60 years old with Graves' hyperthyroidism that later progressed to Graves' ophthalmopathy.

With respect to this clonotype: The junction shows a germline mismatch at one end, possibly a read error. This chain links TRBV7-7 with TRBJ2-7, with a weak D call TRBD1 (6 bases). The CDR3 runs 14 residues. The V gene's germline CDR1 is SSHAT and CDR2 FNYEAQ (reference sequence). The CDR3 region is CASSKNRAENEQYF. The CDR3 nucleotides are TGTGCTAGCAGCAAAAACAGGGCTGAGAACGAGCAGTACTTC.

This clonotype was picked up a small number of times. This rearrangement joins TRBV3-1 to TRBJ2-7; the match to TRBD1 covers 9 bases. Germline V gene sequence: CDR1 LGHDT, CDR2 YNNKEL (reference sequence). The length of the CDR3 is 14 residues. V lost 2 bases, J lost 5 bases, and 4 bases stayed unmatched. The CDR3 region has the DNA TGTGCCAGCAGCCAACCGGGGACAGGGCACGAGCAGTACTTC. It encodes CASSQPGTGHEQYF.

The chain has TRBV7-8 and TRBJ2-3; D possibly corresponds to TRBD1 (6 bases). The V and J ends lost 4 bases and 4 bases respectively, with 15 bases between them. The CDR3 totals 15 residues. CDR1 SGHVS and CDR2 FQNEAQ come from the germline V gene. Here the CDR3 reads CASSSTGIVADTQYF. In nucleotides, the CDR3 is TGTGCCAGCAGCTCAACAGGGATTGTGGCAGATACGCAGTATTTT.

This clonotype turned up a few times. The rearrangement joins TRBV24-1 to TRBJ1-2; possibly TRBD1 for D (6 bases). The germline CDR1 and CDR2 sequences are KGHDR and SFDVKD. V was shortened by 4 bases and J by 3 bases, with 11 bases between the two germline ends. The CDR3 runs to 14 residues. CDR3 region: CATSDWTADYGYTF. Written as DNA, the CDR3 is TGTGCCACCAGTGACTGGACAGCGGACTATGGCTACACCTTC.

The chain joins TRBV5-1 to TRBJ1-1, with D uncertain. The germline V gene encodes CDR1 SGHRS and CDR2 YFSETQ. The CDR3 consists of 14 residues. Trimming took 3 bases from V and 3 from J, leaving 12 bases between them. The CDR3 spells CASSSSGSHTEAFF. In DNA, the CDR3 is TGCGCCAGCAGCTCCTCGGGGTCTCACACTGAAGCTTTCTTT.

This clonotype was seen a few times. The chain carries TRBV30 and TRBJ2-3, with D tentatively TRBD2 (6 bases). Germline V lookup: CDR1 GTSNPN, CDR2 SVGIG (reference sequence). V lost 8 bases and J 1 base, leaving 10 bases between the germline ends. The CDR3 totals 12 residues. CDR3 coding DNA: TGTGCCCTTTGGGGGGGCACAGATACGCAGTATTTT. It translates to CALWGGTDTQYF.

The sample holds a few counts of this clonotype. The V call is TRBV3-1, the J call TRBJ2-1; TRBD2 matches at 10 bases. With V trimmed by 1 base and J by 8 bases, 8 bases remained unmatched. The CDR3 spans 16 residues. Germline V lookup: CDR1 LGHDT, CDR2 YNNKEL (reference sequence). This CDR3 reads CASSQVKAGGQDEQFF. CDR3 sequence (DNA): TGTGCCAGCAGCCAAGTAAAAGCGGGGGGGCAGGATGAGCAGTTCTTC.

This clonotype has a handful of counts. The gene calls are TRBV7-9 and TRBJ2-3, with D unclear. With 0 bases removed from V and 7 bases from J, the gap between germline ends came to 5 bases. Germline lookup yields CDR1 SEHNR and CDR2 FQNEAQ (reference sequence). The CDR3 is 12 residues long. The DNA of the CDR3 is TGTGCCAGCAGCTTAGCCGCGCATACGCAGTATTTT. Protein product: CASSLAAHTQYF.

This clonotype occurred many times. V gene TRBV12-3 or TRBV12-4 combines with J gene TRBJ1-1; D is unclear. The CDR3 is made up of 14 amino acids. V gave up 6 bases and J gave up 1 base, with 12 bases separating them. DNA of the CDR3: TGTGCCAGCAGAATCCGGGCCGGGAACACTGAAGCTTTCTTT. Protein: CASRIRAGNTEAFF.

The chain uses TRBV10-3 and TRBJ1-2, with D unclear. The germline V gene has CDR1 ENHRY and CDR2 SYGVKD. V was cut by 0 bases and J by 7 bases, with 18 bases left in between. This CDR3 is built from 16 residues. CDR3 sequence: CAISESSLSGIGGYTF. CDR3 in DNA: TGTGCCATCAGTGAGTCCAGCTTGAGCGGGATAGGTGGCTACACCTTC.

About this clonotype: Given a much more abundant clone one base away, this may be a read error. The V gene is TRBV20-1, the J gene TRBJ1-2, with TRBD1 as a possible D gene (5 bases). The germline V gene encodes CDR1 DFQATT and CDR2 SNEGSKA (reference sequence). This CDR3 is built from 11 residues. The CDR3 is CSARGQGGCTF. For the CDR3, the DNA is TGCAGTGCTAGAGGCCAGGGAGGCTGCACCTTC.

This clonotype was observed a few times. The chain is built from TRBV14 and TRBJ1-6; D is unresolved. The CDR3 covers 13 residues. Germline CDR1 SGHDN, CDR2 FVKESK. V was clipped by 3 bases and J by 6 bases, with 6 bases between them. The CDR3 bases are TGTGCCAGCAGCCAGTCTATTAATTCACCCCTCCACTTT. Translation gives CASSQSINSPLHF.

This clonotype came up many times. The V gene is TRBV5-5, the J gene TRBJ2-7, with D perhaps TRBD2 (7 bases). The germline gives CDR1 SGHKS, CDR2 YYEKEE (reference sequence). Trimming left V 4 bases short and J 2 bases short, with 16 bases between. The CDR3 totals 15 residues. CDR3 sequence (DNA): TGTGCCAGCAGCAGAAGCGGGACAAAAACCTACGAGCAGTACTTC. It translates to CASSRSGTKTYEQYF.

This clonotype was detected only a few times. The rearrangement links TRBV5-1 to TRBJ1-4, with D perhaps matching TRBD1 (6 bases). V was pared by 3 bases and J by 4 bases, with 10 bases between. The CDR3 sequence is 14 residues long. Germline V gives CDR1 SGHRS, CDR2 YFSETQ. The CDR3 nucleotides are TGCGCCAGCAGCTCTGGGACACATAATGAAAAACTGTTTTTT. The encoded protein is CASSSGTHNEKLFF.

This clonotype was detected a few times. The J gene is TRBJ2-2, the V gene TRBV20-1, with D perhaps matching TRBD1 (6 bases). CDR3 size: 14 residues. Germline CDR1 DFQATT, CDR2 SNEGSKA (reference sequence). V was pared by 5 bases and J by 5 bases, with 15 bases between. CDR3 bases: TGCAGTGCTTTCGGGGCAGGGGCGACCGGGGAGCTGTTTTTT. Translation gives CSAFGAGATGELFF.

The chain couples TRBV6-1 to TRBJ1-2, with D uncertain. V lost 3 bases and J 0 bases, leaving 14 bases between the germline ends. The germline CDR1 and CDR2 sequences are MNHNS and SASEGT. This CDR3 spans 16 amino acids. CDR3 amino acids: CASSEGSHSANYGYTF. In DNA, the CDR3 is TGTGCCAGCAGTGAGGGCAGCCACAGCGCTAACTATGGCTACACCTTC.

In this sample, this clonotype turned up once. The chain links TRBV2 to TRBJ2-1, with 9 bases identical to TRBD2. The germline gives CDR1 SNHLY, CDR2 FYNNEI. Germline trimming cut 8 bases from V and 8 bases from J; bases unmatched to any gene: 7. This CDR3 comprises 13 residues. The CDR3 loop is CASGGRAPDEQFF. Here the CDR3 DNA reads TGTGCCAGCGGCGGGAGGGCCCCGGATGAGCAGTTCTTC.

This clonotype was picked up many times. The chain joins TRBV5-4 to TRBJ2-3; D is unresolved. In germline, CDR1 is SGHNT, CDR2 YYREEE (reference sequence). Deletions cut 4 bases from V and 4 bases from J, with 16 bases between. This CDR3 is 15 amino acids long. The CDR3 is CASSDLKDAPDTQYF. The CDR3 bases are TGTGCCAGCAGCGACCTCAAGGACGCCCCAGATACGCAGTATTTT.

V and J are TRBV29-1 and TRBJ1-3; weak D call: TRBD1 (5 bases). The CDR3 totals 14 residues. Trimming removed 3 bases at V and 5 bases at J, with 14 bases between. CDR1 and CDR2 from the germline V gene are SQVTM and ANQGSEA. The CDR3 DNA reads as TGCAGCGTTGAGGGGGGGGTACACAGAAACACCATATATTTT. Protein sequence: CSVEGGVHRNTIYF.

This clonotype has a count of ten or more. The rearrangement links TRBV2 to TRBJ2-1; D might be TRBD2 (5 bases). The germline V gene has CDR1 SNHLY and CDR2 FYNNEI. Trimming shortened V by 4 bases and J by 0 bases, and 10 bases separated the two germline ends. This CDR3 has 15 residues. The CDR3 here is CASSGGVLSYNEQFF. DNA for the CDR3: TGTGCCAGCAGTGGGGGAGTCCTCTCCTACAATGAGCAGTTCTTC.

This clonotype showed up just a few times. The rearrangement uses TRBV6-2 or TRBV6-3 and TRBJ2-4; D is possibly TRBD1 (5 bases). The CDR3 is 15 residues long. V lost 5 bases to trimming and J lost 0 bases, with 11 bases between them. Per germline, CDR1 MNHEY and CDR2 SVGEGT. The CDR3 DNA sequence: TGTGCCAGCAGTCCCCCCAGGGTAGCCAAAAACATTCAGTACTTC. Protein sequence: CASSPPRVAKNIQYF.

In this sample, this clonotype turned up a few times. V gene TRBV5-6 combines with J gene TRBJ2-2; D call uncertain. V dropped 0 bases and J dropped 0 bases, with 9 bases sitting between them. This CDR3 region has 16 residues. The germline V gene has CDR1 SGHDT and CDR2 YYEEEE. The CDR3 coding sequence is TGTGCCAGCAGCTTGGATCGGCTATCGAACACCGGGGAGCTGTTTTTT. This encodes CASSLDRLSNTGELFF.

The J gene is TRBJ2-5, the V gene TRBV3-1, with D possibly being TRBD2 (5 bases). CDR1 is LGHDT, CDR2 YNNKEL, per germline (reference sequence). Trimming took off 0 bases at V and 7 bases at J, with 15 bases between the two ends. This CDR3 is built from 15 residues. The DNA of the CDR3 is TGTGCCAGCAGCCAAGATACCGGGGTACACGGGACCCAGTACTTC. Its protein is CASSQDTGVHGTQYF.

This clonotype has at least ten counts. This chain uses TRBV2 with TRBJ1-1; perhaps TRBD1 as D (6 bases). CDR3 length equals 14 residues. V was clipped by 7 bases and J by 3 bases, with 15 bases between them. Germline lookup yields CDR1 SNHLY and CDR2 FYNNEI. The CDR3 loop is CASTRQVLDTEAFF. DNA of the CDR3: TGTGCCAGCACCCGACAGGTCTTGGACACTGAAGCTTTCTTT.

About this clonotype: This clone may be a read error of a much larger clone one base away. This chain links TRBV2 with TRBJ2-1; TRBD2 is a possible D gene (5 bases). There are 15 residues in the CDR3. Trimming cost V 6 bases and J 2 bases, with 14 bases left between them. CDR1 is SNHLY, CDR2 FYNNEI, per germline. The CDR3 here is CASSGGGNPYNEQFF. The CDR3 region has the DNA TGTGCCAGCAGCGGAGGAGGCAACCCCTACAATGAGCAGTTCTTC.

This clonotype appeared a few times. The chain has TRBV4-1 and TRBJ1-6; D not resolved. There are 12 residues in the CDR3. Germline loops: CDR1 MGHRA, CDR2 YSYEKL. The ends were cut back, 11 bases at V and 6 bases at J, with 11 bases in the middle. CDR3 in DNA: TGCGCCGCGGGAGACGGTAATTCACCCCTCCACTTT. This translates into CAAGDGNSPLHF.

This clonotype was counted ten times or more. The chain recombines TRBV6-5 with TRBJ1-2; the match to TRBD1 covers 7 bases. This CDR3 spans 16 amino acids. With V trimmed by 3 bases and J by 5 bases, 12 bases remained unmatched. The germline V gene encodes CDR1 MNHEY and CDR2 SVGAGI. The CDR3: CASSYTRDSGKYGYTF. CDR3 in DNA: TGTGCCAGCAGTTATACCCGGGACAGCGGAAAATATGGCTACACCTTC.

This clonotype was seen a handful of times. The chain recombines TRBV15 with TRBJ2-1; 7 nucleotides agree with TRBD2. Trimming cost V 4 bases and J 10 bases; bases outside gene matches: 7. The CDR3 contains 13 residues. Germline V lookup: CDR1 LNHNV, CDR2 YYDKDF (reference sequence). CDR3 sequence reads: CATSNAISGEQFF. DNA for the CDR3: TGTGCCACCAGCAACGCTATTAGCGGGGAGCAGTTCTTC.

This chain joins TRBV5-1 and TRBJ2-5; 13 nucleotides match TRBD2. From germline, CDR1 is SGHRS and CDR2 YFSETQ. This CDR3 comprises 17 residues. Trimming cost V 0 bases and J 4 bases; bases outside gene matches: 6. The CDR3 DNA follows: TGCGCCAGCAGCTTGGTAGGACTAGCGGGGGCCCTAGAGACCCAGTACTTC. This sequence encodes CASSLVGLAGALETQYF. The full variable domain, in which reference TRBV5-1 and TRBJ2-5 provide the parts outside the CDR3, is KAGVTQTPRYLIKTRGQQVTLSCSPISGHRSVSWYQQTPGQGLQFLFEYFSETQRNKGNFPGRFSGRQFSNSRSEMNVSTLELGDSALYLCASSLVGLAGALETQYFGPGTRLLVL.

Of note for this clonotype: A read error may be the cause here, since a much bigger clone is one base away. This chain links TRBV3-1 with TRBJ1-1, with no clear D. The V gene lost 4 bases and the J gene lost 4 bases, with 16 bases spanning the gap. The CDR3 covers 15 residues. The germline CDR1 and CDR2 sequences are LGHDT and YNNKEL (reference sequence). CDR3: CASSRAHYRSTEAFF. The CDR3 bases are TGTGCCAGCAGCCGAGCTCATTATAGAAGCACTGAAGCTTTCTTT.